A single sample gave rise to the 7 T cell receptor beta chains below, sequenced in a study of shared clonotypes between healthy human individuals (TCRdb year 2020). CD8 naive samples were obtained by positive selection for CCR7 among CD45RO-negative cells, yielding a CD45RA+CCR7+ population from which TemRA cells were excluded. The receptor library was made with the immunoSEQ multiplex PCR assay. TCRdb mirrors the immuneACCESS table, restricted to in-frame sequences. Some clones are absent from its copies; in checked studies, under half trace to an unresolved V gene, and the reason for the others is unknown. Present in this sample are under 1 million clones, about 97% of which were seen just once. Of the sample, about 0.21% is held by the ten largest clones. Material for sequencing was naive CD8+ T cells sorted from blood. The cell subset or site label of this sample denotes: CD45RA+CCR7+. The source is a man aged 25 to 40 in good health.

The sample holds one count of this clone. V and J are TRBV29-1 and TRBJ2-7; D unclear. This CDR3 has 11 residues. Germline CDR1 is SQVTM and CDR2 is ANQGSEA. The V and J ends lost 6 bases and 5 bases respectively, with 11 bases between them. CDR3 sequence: CSVGRANEQYF. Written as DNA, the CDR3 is TGCAGCGTAGGACGGGCTAACGAGCAGTACTTC.

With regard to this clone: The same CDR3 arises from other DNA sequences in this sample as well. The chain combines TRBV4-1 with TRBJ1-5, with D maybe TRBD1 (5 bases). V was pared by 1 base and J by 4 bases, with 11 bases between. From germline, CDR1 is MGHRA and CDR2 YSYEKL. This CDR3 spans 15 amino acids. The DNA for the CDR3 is TGCGCCAGCAGCCAAGTAGGGGCGGGTAATCAGCCCCAGCATTTT. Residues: CASSQVGAGNQPQHF.

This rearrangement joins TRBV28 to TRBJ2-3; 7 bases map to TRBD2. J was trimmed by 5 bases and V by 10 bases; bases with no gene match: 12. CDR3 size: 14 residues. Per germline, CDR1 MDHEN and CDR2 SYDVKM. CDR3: CATLRAGEGDTQYF. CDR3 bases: TGTGCCACCCTCCGGGCGGGAGAAGGAGATACGCAGTATTTT.

The CDR3 DNA sequence: TGTGCCAGCACCACGAGGGGTTCTAACACTGAAGCTTTCTTT. It yields the protein CASTTRGSNTEAFF. The J gene is TRBJ1-1, the V gene TRBV6-6, with D tentatively TRBD1 (5 bases). CDR3 length equals 14 residues. Trimming stripped 7 bases from V and 2 bases from J, with 14 bases between. Germline values: CDR1 MNHNY, CDR2 SVGAGI (reference sequence).

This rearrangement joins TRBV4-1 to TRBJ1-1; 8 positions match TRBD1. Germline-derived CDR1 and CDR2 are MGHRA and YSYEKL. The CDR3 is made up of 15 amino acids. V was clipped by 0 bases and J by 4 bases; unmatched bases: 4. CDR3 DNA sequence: TGCGCCAGCAGCCAAGACAGGGGGCTGAGCACTGAAGCTTTCTTT. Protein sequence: CASSQDRGLSTEAFF.

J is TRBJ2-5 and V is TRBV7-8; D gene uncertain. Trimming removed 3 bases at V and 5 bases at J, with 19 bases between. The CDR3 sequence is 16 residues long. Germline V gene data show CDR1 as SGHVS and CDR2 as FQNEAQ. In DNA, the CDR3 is TGTGCCAGCAGCTTCGAACGTCGGGCGCGGCGGGAGACCCAGTACTTC. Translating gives CASSFERRARRETQYF.

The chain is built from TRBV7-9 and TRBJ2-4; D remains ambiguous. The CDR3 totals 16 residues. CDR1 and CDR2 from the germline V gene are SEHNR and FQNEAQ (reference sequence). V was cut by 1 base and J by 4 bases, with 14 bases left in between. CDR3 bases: TGTGCCAGCAGCTTAGTTAGCAAGACGGCGAAAAACATTCAGTACTTC. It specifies CASSLVSKTAKNIQYF. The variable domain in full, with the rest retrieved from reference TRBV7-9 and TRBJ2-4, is DTGVSQNPRHKITKRGQNVTFRCDPISEHNRLYWYRQTLGQGPEFLTYFQNEAQLEKSRLLSDRFSAERPKGSFSTLEIQRTEQGDSAMYLCASSLVSKTAKNIQYFGAGTRLSVL.